Below, 10 T cell receptor beta chains from the same sample are listed, as sequenced in a study of OX40 agonist ivuxolimab in advanced cancers. TCRdb keeps only in-frame clones here, not all; method: immunoSEQ multiplex PCR. The data contain about 46,000 clones, 75% to 95% of them singletons. The specimen comprised CD4+ or CD8+ T cells sorted from blood, sampled in a trial of the OX40 agonist ivuxolimab. The receptors originated from an adult with an advanced solid tumor such as melanoma, head and neck, liver or kidney cancer.

This chain connects TRBV27 to TRBJ2-1, with D unclear. Germline V gene sequence: CDR1 MNHEY, CDR2 SMNVEV (reference sequence). The ends were cut back, 0 bases at V and 0 bases at J, with 9 bases in the middle. CDR3 size: 16 residues. For the CDR3, the DNA is TGTGCCAGCAGTTTATCGTTGGTAAGCTCCTACAATGAGCAGTTCTTC. It codes for CASSLSLVSSYNEQFF.

This chain links TRBV4-1 with TRBJ2-1; 11 bases fit TRBD2. Per germline, CDR1 MGHRA and CDR2 YSYEKL. With V trimmed by 2 bases and J by 5 bases, 5 bases remained unmatched. This CDR3 is 16 amino acids long. The CDR3 protein is CASSQSPGLADNEQFF. The CDR3 DNA reads TGCGCCAGCAGCCAATCCCCGGGACTAGCGGACAATGAGCAGTTCTTC.

This chain links TRBV18 with TRBJ2-7, with 8 positions matching TRBD2. V gave up 4 bases and J gave up 0 bases; unmatched junction bases: 2. Germline assignment: CDR1 KGHSH and CDR2 LQKENI. CDR3 length equals 14 residues. The CDR3 coding sequence is TGTGCCAGCTCACTAGCGGGGTCCTCCTACGAGCAGTACTTC. Translating it yields CASSLAGSSYEQYF. The variable domain in full, completed from reference TRBV18 and TRBJ2-7, reads NAGVMQNPRHLVRRRGQEARLRCSPMKGHSHVYWYRQLPEEGLKFMVYLQKENIIDESGMPKERFSAEFPKEGPSILRIQQVVRGDSAAYFCASSLAGSSYEQYFGPGTRLTVT.

This chain joins TRBV7-2 and TRBJ2-5; TRBD2 agrees at 12 bases. Looked up from germline, CDR1 is SGHTA and CDR2 is FQGNSA. The CDR3 has 16 amino acids. J was trimmed by 5 bases and V by 4 bases; bases with no gene match: 8. Here the CDR3 reads CASSSNGLAGRETQYF. The CDR3 DNA reads TGTGCCAGCAGCTCCAACGGACTAGCGGGGAGGGAGACCCAGTACTTC. Full variable domain (remainder filled in from reference TRBV7-2 and TRBJ2-5): GAGVSQSPSNKVTEKGKDVELRCDPISGHTALYWYRQSLGQGLEFLIYFQGNSAPDKSGLPSDRFSAERTGGSVSTLTIQRTQQEDSAVYLCASSSNGLAGRETQYFGPGTRLLVL.

The rearrangement uses TRBV7-8 and TRBJ2-1; TRBD2 aligns across 9 bases. CDR3 length equals 15 residues. The trim removed 5 bases at V and 1 base at J, leaving 3 bases unmatched. CDR1 and CDR2 from the germline V gene are SGHVS and FQNEAQ. DNA of the CDR3: TGTGCCAGCAGCAGGACTAGCGTTTCCTACAATGAGCAGTTCTTC. Translating gives CASSRTSVSYNEQFF.

The chain recombines TRBV27 with TRBJ2-7; TRBD2 matches at 10 bases. V lost 5 bases to trimming and J lost 5 bases; unmatched junction nucleotides: 6. Germline CDR1 and CDR2: MNHEY and SMNVEV (reference sequence). The CDR3 has 14 residues. The CDR3 DNA follows: TGTGCCAGCAGTGCTAGCGGGAGAGGCGACGAGCAGTACTTC. Protein product: CASSASGRGDEQYF.

The rearrangement joins TRBV5-1 to TRBJ2-1; TRBD1 aligns across 8 bases. Trimming cost V 5 bases and J 6 bases; bases outside gene matches: 10. The CDR3 loop spans 15 amino acids. From germline, CDR1 is SGHRS and CDR2 YFSETQ. The CDR3 nucleotides read TGCGCCAGCAGTTTTACCGACAGGGGACGCAATGAGCAGTTCTTC. Translating it yields CASSFTDRGRNEQFF.

The CDR3 sequence: CASSPKGGGYEQYF. The DNA of the CDR3 is TGTGCCAGCAGCCCCAAGGGGGGGGGCTACGAGCAGTACTTC. The genes are TRBV7-9 and TRBJ2-7, with a possible D match to TRBD2 (7 bases). CDR3 length: 14 residues. V was clipped by 5 bases and J by 3 bases, with 14 bases between them. Germline V lookup: CDR1 SEHNR, CDR2 FQNEAQ (reference sequence). The entire variable domain, with the rest obtained from reference TRBV7-9 and TRBJ2-7, is as follows: DTGVSQNPRHKITKRGQNVTFRCDPISEHNRLYWYRQTLGQGPEFLTYFQNEAQLEKSRLLSDRFSAERPKGSFSTLEIQRTEQGDSAMYLCASSPKGGGYEQYFGPGTRLTVT.

This rearrangement joins TRBV6-6 to TRBJ2-5, with D possibly being TRBD1 (5 bases). The CDR3 totals 14 residues. Germline assignment: CDR1 MNHNY and CDR2 SVGAGI (reference sequence). V gave up 0 bases and J gave up 1 base, with 6 bases separating them. The CDR3 here is CASSYSGRQETQYF. CDR3 in DNA: TGTGCCAGCAGTTACTCGGGGCGCCAAGAGACCCAGTACTTC.

The rearrangement links TRBV5-1 to TRBJ2-2; TRBD2 might be the D (5 bases). The germline V gene has CDR1 SGHRS and CDR2 YFSETQ. The CDR3 runs to 15 residues. Trimming pared 0 bases from V and 4 bases from J, leaving 10 bases between. The CDR3 coding sequence is TGCGCCAGCAGCTTGGGTGACGGGATCACCGGGGAGCTGTTTTTT. It translates to CASSLGDGITGELFF.